These T cell receptor beta chains were read from a single sample in a study of siplizumab effects on memory and regulatory T cells. What these receptors recognize is not known. Produced via immunoSEQ multiplex PCR; TCRdb's table is partial and in-frame only. Of 9,500 or so clones listed, about 46% are singletons. Sequenced input: CFSE-low (dividing) CD8+ T cells sorted from an allogeneic mixed lymphocyte reaction. These receptors originate from a human donor in good health; the cells came from an allogeneic mixed lymphocyte reaction. Both conserved end residues are part of each CDR3. The D gene is left open where the match is weak. Clone size appears in some rows only: once, few, many, or a class for an expanded clone.

clone_size | j_call | v_call | d_call | cdr3_aa | cdr3_nt
few | TRBJ2-1 | TRBV27 | TRBD2 | CASSFSGGLNYNEQFF | TGTGCCAGCAGTTTTTCCGGGGGGTTAAACTACAATGAGCAGTTCTTC
medium-sized | TRBJ1-4 | TRBV7-9 | NA | CASSPFPDEKLFF | TGTGCCAGCAGCCCTTTCCCGGACGAAAAACTGTTTTTT
few | TRBJ2-1 | TRBV19 | TRBD2 | CASSWTSGGPRGEQFF | TGTGCCAGTAGTTGGACTAGCGGGGGCCCCCGGGGAGAGCAGTTCTTC
NA | TRBJ2-1 | TRBV4-3 | TRBD2 | CASSQASGGARNEQFF | TGCGCCAGCAGCCAAGCTAGCGGGGGGGCGCGGAATGAGCAGTTCTTC
few | TRBJ2-7 | TRBV19 | TRBD2 | CASSIGLAYEQYF | TGTGCCAGTAGTATCGGACTAGCCTACGAGCAGTACTTC
NA | TRBJ2-3 | TRBV5-4 | TRBD2 | CASSLERGERTDTQYF | TGTGCCAGCAGCTTGGAGCGGGGGGAACGTACAGATACGCAGTATTTT
few | TRBJ2-7 | TRBV10-1 | NA | CASSEWRGDEQYF | TGCGCCAGCAGTGAGTGGAGGGGAGACGAGCAGTACTTC
once | TRBJ2-3 | TRBV7-9 | NA | CASSQPQVVDTQYF | TGTGCCAGCAGCCAACCCCAGGTCGTAGATACGCAGTATTTT
many | TRBJ2-1 | TRBV29-1 | TRBD2 | CSGLNERGEQFF | TGCAGCGGCCTAAATGAGCGGGGTGAGCAGTTCTTC
NA | TRBJ2-7 | TRBV6-5 | NA | CASSVGANYEQYF | TGTGCCAGCTCTGTGGGGGCCAACTACGAGCAGTACTTC
NA | TRBJ2-7 | TRBV5-6 | NA | CASSPGGYEQYF | TGTGCCAGCAGCCCCGGGGGCTACGAGCAGTACTTC
NA | TRBJ2-3 | TRBV6-5 | NA | CASSYSFVWDTQYF | TGTGCCAGCAGTTACTCGTTTGTTTGGGATACGCAGTATTTT
NA | TRBJ1-2 | TRBV4-1 | NA | CASSQDWGMNYGYTF | TGCGCCAGCAGCCAAGATTGGGGGATGAACTATGGCTACACCTTC
NA | TRBJ2-7 | TRBV7-9 | NA | CASSQDRTQGPDEQYF | TGTGCCAGCAGCCAAGATAGAACCCAGGGGCCCGATGAGCAGTACTTC
medium-sized | TRBJ1-2 | TRBV12-5 | NA | CASGLDFLGGYTF | TGTGCTAGTGGTCTTGACTTCTTGGGGGGCTACACCTTC
NA | TRBJ2-3 | TRBV5-1 | TRBD2 | CASSTLAGGADTQYF | TGCGCCAGCAGCACTCTAGCGGGGGGGGCGGATACGCAGTATTTT
NA | TRBJ2-1 | TRBV10-2 | NA | CASGSTSSYNEQFF | TGCGCCAGCGGAAGCACCAGCTCCTACAATGAGCAGTTCTTC
NA | TRBJ2-7 | TRBV10-1 | TRBD1 | CASSGGGTGAEQYF | TGCGCCAGCTCCGGGGGTGGGACAGGGGCCGAGCAGTACTTC
NA | TRBJ1-2 | TRBV5-4 | TRBD1 | CASSLQGARAYTF | TGTGCCAGCAGCTTACAGGGGGCGAGAGCCTACACCTTC
NA | TRBJ2-3 | TRBV2 | NA | CASSAGVGRKGTDTQYF | TGTGCCAGCAGTGCCGGAGTGGGGAGGAAGGGGACAGATACGCAGTATTTT
few | TRBJ2-3 | TRBV27 | TRBD2 | CASSFPSGGAVGDTQYF | TGTGCCAGCAGTTTCCCTAGCGGGGGGGCCGTCGGAGATACGCAGTATTTT
few | TRBJ1-3 | TRBV4-3 | NA | CASSQDTGAGNTIYF | TGCGCCAGCAGCCAAGATACCGGGGCTGGAAACACCATATATTTT
NA | TRBJ2-7 | TRBV21-1 | NA | CASTQGDRVYEQYF | TGTGCCAGCACCCAGGGTGACAGGGTATACGAGCAGTACTTC
NA | TRBJ1-3 | TRBV6-1 | TRBD1 | CASSGGPDRAHNTIYF | TGTGCCAGCAGTGGGGGTCCGGACAGGGCCCACAACACCATATATTTT
NA | TRBJ2-4 | TRBV4-1 | NA | CASSQESESLAKNIQYF | TGCGCCAGCAGCCAAGAGTCCGAGTCCCTAGCCAAAAACATTCAGTACTTC
NA | TRBJ2-7 | TRBV4-1 | NA | CASSQEQASYEQYF | TGCGCCAGCAGCCAAGAGCAGGCCTCCTACGAGCAGTACTTC
few | TRBJ1-5 | TRBV7-9 | NA | CASSRPQQPQHF | TGTGCCAGCAGCCGGCCCCAGCAGCCCCAGCATTTT
few | TRBJ2-7 | TRBV7-2 | NA | CASSLLGVYEQYF | TGTGCCAGCAGCTTACTGGGGGTCTACGAGCAGTACTTC
few | TRBJ2-7 | TRBV27 | NA | CASSSRGTTYEQYF | TGTGCCAGCAGTTCTCGGGGGACCACCTACGAGCAGTACTTC
NA | TRBJ2-7 | TRBV11-2 | NA | CASSFSGGTGYEQYF | TGTGCCAGCAGCTTCAGCGGAGGGACCGGTTACGAGCAGTACTTC
NA | TRBJ2-7 | TRBV27 | NA | CASSLLGSPISYEQYF | TGTGCCAGCAGTTTACTGGGATCCCCTATTTCCTACGAGCAGTACTTC
medium-sized | TRBJ2-7 | TRBV4-1 | TRBD2 | CASSLVAGGLYEQYF | TGCGCCAGCAGCCTCGTAGCGGGGGGGCTCTACGAGCAGTACTTC
few | TRBJ2-2 | TRBV19 | TRBD2 | CASMRNPTSGAPDRYTGELFF | TGTGCCAGTATGAGGAATCCCACTAGCGGGGCACCAGATAGGTACACCGGGGAGCTGTTTTTT
NA | TRBJ2-2 | TRBV7-9 | NA | CASSFGTGELFF | TGTGCCAGCAGCTTTGGGACCGGGGAGCTGTTTTTT
medium-sized | TRBJ1-2 | TRBV27 | NA | CASSPILDIYGYTF | TGTGCCAGCAGTCCGATACTGGACATCTATGGCTACACCTTC